One and the same sample provided the 8 T cell receptor beta chains below, sequenced in a study of T cells in Graves' hyperthyroidism and ophthalmopathy. Researchers amplified the TCR beta CDR3 regions from RNA transcripts. RT-PCR in the first round (using the HTBI primer set) targeted the TCR CDR3. TCRdb independently ran MiXCR on the multiplex PCR reads; one entry per CDR3 protein. The repertoire holds 550,000 to 600,000 distinct CDR3 sequences, with over 12% as singletons. The sequenced sample was blood. The receptor source for this set is a woman aged 18-29 years with Graves' ophthalmopathy.

The chain has TRBV6-1 and TRBJ1-6; tentative D call: TRBD1 (5 bases). CDR1 and CDR2 (germline): MNHNS, SASEGT. Trimming took off 2 bases at V and 9 bases at J, with 17 bases between the two ends. CDR3 length: 16 amino acids. As DNA, the CDR3 is TGTGCCAGCAGTGAAATGCGTGGGGGAACGGGTTCACCCCTCCACTTT. This codes for CASSEMRGGTGSPLHF.

This clonotype has ten or more counts. The V gene is TRBV12-3 or TRBV12-4, the J gene TRBJ2-3; D is perhaps TRBD1 (6 bases). The CDR3 extends over 15 amino acids. V shed 3 bases and J shed 0 bases, with 10 bases lying between them. The CDR3: CASSLGHSSTDTQYF. CDR3 bases: TGTGCCAGCAGTTTGGGACACTCTAGCACAGATACGCAGTATTTT.

This clonotype was observed at least ten times. The J gene is TRBJ1-5, the V gene TRBV2; maybe TRBD1 (5 bases). Trimming took off 1 base at V and 5 bases at J, with 12 bases between the two ends. The CDR3 length is 15 residues. Germline V CDR1 and CDR2: SNHLY, FYNNEI. CDR3 in amino acids: CASSEVGGEHQPQHF. CDR3 DNA: TGTGCCAGCAGTGAAGTTGGGGGGGAGCATCAGCCCCAGCATTTT. The full variable domain, its missing parts supplied by reference TRBV2 and TRBJ1-5, is EPEVTQTPSHQVTQMGQEVILRCVPISNHLYFYWYRQILGQKVEFLVSFYNNEISEKSEIFDDQFSVERPDGSNFTLKIRSTKLEDSAMYFCASSEVGGEHQPQHFGDGTRLSIL.

Many counts were recorded for this clonotype. V is TRBV20-1 and J is TRBJ2-7, with TRBD2 matching 7 bases. In germline, CDR1 is DFQATT, CDR2 SNEGSKA (reference sequence). This CDR3 is built from 14 residues. Losses at the gene ends were 0 bases for V and 7 bases for J; bases not matched to a gene: 9. The CDR3 region has the DNA TGCAGTGCTAGAGATTTGGCGGGAGTTAGTGAGCAGTACTTC. Translation: CSARDLAGVSEQYF.

The gene calls are TRBV20-1 and TRBJ2-7, with 9 bases matching TRBD1. The V segment lost 1 base and the J segment 2 bases; nucleotides outside the gene matches: 3. CDR1 and CDR2 from the germline V gene are DFQATT and SNEGSKA (reference sequence). The CDR3 runs to 14 residues. This chain's CDR3 is CSARVYRGPYEQYF. CDR3 nucleotide sequence: TGCAGTGCTAGAGTGTACAGGGGGCCCTACGAGCAGTACTTC.

This clonotype has just a few counts. The genes are TRBV12-5 and TRBJ1-1; D is ambiguous. The CDR3 has 13 amino acids. Per the germline V gene, CDR1 is LGHNT and CDR2 is FRNRAP. Trimming shortened V by 3 bases and J by 11 bases, and 16 bases separated the two germline ends. The CDR3 reads CASGFPPHPWAFF. CDR3 nucleotide sequence: TGTGCTAGTGGTTTCCCCCCCCACCCCTGGGCTTTCTTT.

The chain carries TRBV7-9 and TRBJ1-2; D gene uncertain. Trimming shortened V by 4 bases and J by 4 bases, and 16 bases separated the two germline ends. The CDR3 runs to 15 residues. Per germline, CDR1 SEHNR and CDR2 FQNEAQ (reference sequence). In DNA form, the CDR3 reads TGTGCCAGCAGCTCCCCCCGGCCCGGACGCTATGGCTACACCTTC. It translates to CASSSPRPGRYGYTF.

This clonotype was detected a few times. This chain connects TRBV7-3 to TRBJ2-5, with D perhaps TRBD2 (5 bases). CDR3 length equals 13 residues. Germline-derived CDR1 and CDR2 are SGHTA and FQGTGA. V lost 6 bases, J lost 0 bases, and 8 bases lay in between. The CDR3 here is CASSEGNQETQYF. The CDR3, as DNA: TGTGCCAGCAGTGAGGGAAACCAAGAGACCCAGTACTTC.